Following are 15 T cell receptor beta chains from one sample sequenced in a study of vaccination and CD4 T cells after COVID-19. Sequence data for DNA of cultured CD4+ T cells were generated by the Oncomine TCR Beta short-read assay. One entry per CDR3 protein results from TCRdb running MiXCR on the PCR reads. Of over 15,000 distinct CDR3 sequences listed, approximately 54% are singletons. Treatment of the sample: approximately 9-day PBMC culture with coronavirus spike peptide pools or control peptides (ViraFEST assay). These receptors lack a known antigen. The sample was CD4+ T cells from blood, cultured in vitro. Receptors originate from a human donor who had recovered from COVID-19.

This clonotype has only a few counts. The chain has TRBV27 and TRBJ1-1; 10 positions agree with TRBD1. V trimming: 9 bases; J trimming: 4 bases; junction bases outside the gene matches: 8. CDR3 size: 14 residues. Germline CDR1 MNHEY, CDR2 SMNVEV (reference sequence). The CDR3 coding sequence is TGTGCCAGTCGACAGGGGGCGCTTTCCACTGAAGCTTTCTTT. Encoded protein: CASRQGALSTEAFF.

Here the CDR3 reads CASRGLFLGELFF. CDR3 DNA: TGTGCCAGCAGAGGACTTTTCCTAGGGGAGCTGTTTTTT. This chain uses TRBV12-3 or TRBV12-4 with TRBJ2-2, with D tentatively TRBD2 (5 bases). There are 13 residues in the CDR3. With 6 bases removed from V and 8 bases from J, the gap between germline ends came to 13 bases.

The chain is built from TRBV6-2 or TRBV6-3 and TRBJ1-1; 8 bases are shared with TRBD1. The V and J ends lost 3 bases and 5 bases, in that order; junction bases with no gene match: 5. This CDR3 contains 14 residues. The germline V gene has CDR1 MNHEY and CDR2 SVGEGT. Here the CDR3 reads CASSYETGVTEAFF. In nucleotides, the CDR3 is TGTGCCAGCAGTTATGAGACAGGGGTTACTGAAGCTTTCTTT.

The J gene is TRBJ1-1, the V gene TRBV28, with D perhaps TRBD1 (6 bases). V lost 8 bases and J 9 bases, leaving 10 bases between the germline ends. The germline gives CDR1 MDHEN, CDR2 SYDVKM. CDR3 length: 10 amino acids. For the CDR3, the DNA is TGTGCCAGCGAAGGGGGGAAAGCTTTCTTT. It codes for CASEGGKAFF.

The CDR3 here is CSARVPSTDTQYF. As DNA, the CDR3 is TGCAGTGCTAGGGTCCCTAGCACAGATACGCAGTATTTT. V gene TRBV20-1 combines with J gene TRBJ2-3; D remains unclear. Trimming left V 3 bases short and J 0 bases short, with 7 bases between. There are 13 residues in the CDR3. Germline V gives CDR1 DFQATT, CDR2 SNEGSKA (reference sequence).

This chain links TRBV20-1 with TRBJ1-2; D unresolved. This CDR3 is built from 12 residues. V was shortened by 3 bases and J by 8 bases, with 13 bases between the two germline ends. Germline assignment: CDR1 DFQATT and CDR2 SNEGSKA (reference sequence). The CDR3 reads CSARRGSQGYTF. CDR3 bases: TGCAGTGCTAGGAGAGGGTCCCAGGGCTACACCTTC.

This clonotype occurred a few times. This rearrangement joins TRBV27 to TRBJ2-3; the match to TRBD2 covers 7 bases. Per germline, CDR1 MNHEY and CDR2 SMNVEV (reference sequence). The CDR3 has 14 residues. The V gene end was trimmed by 6 bases and the J gene end by 5 bases; junction bases not matched to a gene: 8. CDR3 DNA: TGTGCCAGCAGCCCCTGGGGGGGGGGAGATACGCAGTATTTT. Translated, it gives CASSPWGGGDTQYF.

V is TRBV25-1 and J is TRBJ2-5; tentative D call: TRBD2 (6 bases). Germline V lookup: CDR1 MGHDK, CDR2 SYGVNS. The CDR3 sequence is 13 residues long. Trimming left V 7 bases short and J 1 base short, with 10 bases between. The CDR3: CASTPGVQETQYF. CDR3 nucleotides: TGTGCCAGCACCCCGGGAGTCCAAGAGACCCAGTACTTC.

The chain is built from TRBV10-3 and TRBJ2-3, with 9 bases matching TRBD2. The J segment lost 10 bases and the V segment lost 2 bases, leaving 10 bases of the junction unmatched. Germline V gene sequence: CDR1 ENHRY, CDR2 SYGVKD. CDR3 size: 15 residues. This chain's CDR3 is CAISERLAGHLAQYF. The CDR3 nucleotides read TGTGCCATCAGTGAGCGCCTAGCGGGGCATTTGGCGCAGTATTTT.

This chain joins TRBV10-3 and TRBJ2-1; D may be TRBD1 or TRBD2 (5 bases each). Trimming shortened V by 6 bases and J by 5 bases, and 11 bases separated the two germline ends. The germline gives CDR1 ENHRY, CDR2 SYGVKD. CDR3 size: 13 residues. The CDR3 here is CAIRGTGNNEQFF. CDR3 DNA: TGTGCCATCAGAGGGACGGGGAACAATGAGCAGTTCTTC.

The rearrangement joins TRBV10-2 to TRBJ1-1, with a possible D match to TRBD1 (5 bases). The CDR3 length is 14 residues. Trimming pared 6 bases from V and 3 bases from J, leaving 14 bases between. Germline V gives CDR1 WSHSY, CDR2 SAAADI. The CDR3 coding sequence is TGCGCCAGCAGGTTTTCGGGACTTTACACTGAAGCTTTCTTT. Protein sequence: CASRFSGLYTEAFF.

This clonotype has only a few counts. The chain couples TRBV12-3 or TRBV12-4 to TRBJ2-3, with 7 nucleotides matching TRBD1. The CDR3 contains 14 residues. With 7 bases clipped from V and 2 bases from J, the junction kept 6 bases outside the gene matches. CDR3: CASTSGQYTDTQYF. CDR3 DNA: TGTGCCAGCACCTCGGGACAGTACACAGATACGCAGTATTTT.

This clonotype was counted only a few times. The chain couples TRBV6-2 or TRBV6-3 to TRBJ1-5; TRBD1 is a possible D gene (5 bases). CDR3 length equals 13 residues. The V end lost 6 bases, the J end lost 5 bases, and 11 bases lay between the germline ends. Germline values: CDR1 MNHEY, CDR2 SVGEGT. The CDR3 coding sequence is TGTGCCAGCAGGGCGGACACATATCAGCCCCAGCATTTT. It encodes CASRADTYQPQHF.

This chain uses TRBV18 with TRBJ2-7; 8 positions match TRBD1. The CDR3 covers 13 residues. J was trimmed by 3 bases and V by 2 bases; bases with no gene match: 0. Per the germline V gene, CDR1 is KGHSH and CDR2 is LQKENI. This CDR3 is CASSPGTGYEQYF. The CDR3 nucleotides are TGTGCCAGCTCACCAGGGACAGGCTACGAGCAGTACTTC.

The chain employs TRBV19 and TRBJ2-5; TRBD2 is a possible D gene (6 bases). The CDR3 is 16 residues long. Germline CDR1 LNHDA, CDR2 SQIVND (reference sequence). V was pared by 7 bases and J by 5 bases, with 23 bases between. The CDR3 is CASNTPGGAGRETQYF. CDR3 DNA sequence: TGTGCCAGTAACACCCCCGGCGGGGCCGGTAGGGAGACCCAGTACTTC.